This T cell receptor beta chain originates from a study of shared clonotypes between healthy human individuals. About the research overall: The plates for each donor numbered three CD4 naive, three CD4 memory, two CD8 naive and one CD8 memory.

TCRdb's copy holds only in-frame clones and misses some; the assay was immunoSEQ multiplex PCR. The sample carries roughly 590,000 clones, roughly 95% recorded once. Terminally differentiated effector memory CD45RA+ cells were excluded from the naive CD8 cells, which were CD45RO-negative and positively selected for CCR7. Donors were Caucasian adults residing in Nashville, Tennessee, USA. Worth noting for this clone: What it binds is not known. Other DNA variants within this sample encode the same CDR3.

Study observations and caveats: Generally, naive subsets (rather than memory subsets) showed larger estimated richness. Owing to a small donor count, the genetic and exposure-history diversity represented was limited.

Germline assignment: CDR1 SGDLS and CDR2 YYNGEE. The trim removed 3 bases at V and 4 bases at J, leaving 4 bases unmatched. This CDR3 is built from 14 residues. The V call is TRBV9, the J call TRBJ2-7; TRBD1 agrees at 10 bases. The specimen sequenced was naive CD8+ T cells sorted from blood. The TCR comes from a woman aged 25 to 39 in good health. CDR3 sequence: CASSAGQGGYEQYF. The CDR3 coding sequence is TGTGCCAGCAGCGCCGGACAGGGGGGATACGAGCAGTACTTC.